The 27 T cell receptor beta chains presented below share a single source sample, sequenced in a study of OX40 agonist ivuxolimab in advanced cancers. The library was generated by the immunoSEQ multiplex PCR assay. Here the immuneACCESS table is served through TCRdb, limited to in-frame sequences with V and J called. Missing clones are a known gap in these copies; in checked studies unresolved V genes cover under half, and the rest lacks a known reason. This sample gives around 31,000 clones in total; approximately 89% of them show up just once. Around 35% of the sample is in the top ten clones. The sequences come from CD4+ or CD8+ T cells sorted from blood, collected in a trial of the OX40 agonist ivuxolimab. These receptors were obtained from an adult with an advanced solid tumor such as melanoma, head and neck, liver or kidney cancer.

The J gene is TRBJ2-3, the V gene TRBV6-4; D remains ambiguous. The V gene's germline CDR1 is MRHNA and CDR2 SNTAGT. The V end lost 1 base, the J end lost 0 bases, and 2 bases lay between the germline ends. The length of the CDR3 is 13 residues. CDR3 protein: CASSDYSTDTQYF. CDR3 DNA sequence: TGTGCCAGCAGTGACTATAGCACAGATACGCAGTATTTT.

This chain joins TRBV27 and TRBJ1-2; TRBD1 aligns across 7 bases. CDR3 length: 14 residues. The trim removed 5 bases at V and 2 bases at J, leaving 5 bases unmatched. Germline V CDR1 and CDR2: MNHEY, SMNVEV (reference sequence). The CDR3 nucleotides are TGTGCCAGCAGTCAAGGGGGACAGAACTATGGCTACACCTTC. Translated, it gives CASSQGGQNYGYTF.

V and J are TRBV14 and TRBJ1-6, with D possibly being TRBD1 (6 bases). From germline, CDR1 is SGHDN and CDR2 FVKESK. CDR3 length equals 15 residues. V lost 1 base, J lost 10 bases, and 14 bases lay in between. This CDR3 reads CASSQAGRGKSPLHF. CDR3 DNA sequence: TGTGCCAGCAGCCAAGCCGGCAGGGGAAAGTCACCCCTCCACTTT.

The CDR3 protein is CASSSGTSGGNEQFF. In nucleotides, the CDR3 is TGTGCCAGCAGCTCTGGGACTAGCGGGGGAAATGAGCAGTTCTTC. The chain couples TRBV5-6 to TRBJ2-1; TRBD2 matches at 14 bases. Trimming took 3 bases from V and 7 from J; bases not matched to a gene: 3. The CDR3 has 15 residues. Per the germline V gene, CDR1 is SGHDT and CDR2 is YYEEEE.

CDR3: CASSVGPSASYEQYF. The CDR3 DNA is TGTGCCAGCAGCGTAGGCCCTAGCGCCTCCTACGAGCAGTACTTC. This sequence joins TRBV9 and TRBJ2-7, with D perhaps TRBD2 (6 bases). CDR3 length equals 15 residues. Germline V gene sequence: CDR1 SGDLS, CDR2 YYNGEE. Deletions cut 0 bases from V and 0 bases from J, with 10 bases between.

The V call is TRBV5-5, the J call TRBJ1-5; TRBD1 might be the D (6 bases). Germline CDR1 reads SGHKS; CDR2 reads YYEKEE (reference sequence). V gave up 1 base and J gave up 12 bases, with 17 bases separating them. This CDR3 is 14 amino acids long. Here the CDR3 DNA reads TGTGCCAGCAGCTTGTGGGACACCAAATCAAGCCAGCATTTT. Residues: CASSLWDTKSSQHF.

The chain combines TRBV9 with TRBJ2-7; TRBD1 or TRBD2 may be the D gene (5 bases each). V was shortened by 1 base and J by 3 bases, with 11 bases between the two germline ends. The germline gives CDR1 SGDLS, CDR2 YYNGEE. This CDR3 has 14 residues. CDR3 coding DNA: TGTGCCAGCAGCGTATCCGGGACGGACTACGAGCAGTACTTC. Encoded protein: CASSVSGTDYEQYF.

The chain is built from TRBV6-5 and TRBJ1-4; D unclear. Per the germline V gene, CDR1 is MNHEY and CDR2 is SVGAGI. The CDR3 consists of 13 residues. Trimming removed 2 bases at V and 8 bases at J, with 9 bases between. CDR3 region: CASSYAQREKLFF. CDR3 DNA: TGTGCCAGCAGTTACGCACAGCGGGAAAAACTGTTTTTT.

This rearrangement joins TRBV5-1 to TRBJ1-4; D ambiguous. V dropped 2 bases and J dropped 12 bases, with 17 bases sitting between them. The CDR3 length is 14 residues. Germline CDR1 is SGHRS and CDR2 is YFSETQ. CDR3 region: CASSLAGPPSELFF. The CDR3 DNA is TGCGCCAGCAGCTTAGCCGGGCCCCCCAGCGAACTGTTTTTT. The entire variable domain, with the rest obtained from reference TRBV5-1 and TRBJ1-4, is as follows: KAGVTQTPRYLIKTRGQQVTLSCSPISGHRSVSWYQQTPGQGLQFLFEYFSETQRNKGNFPGRFSGRQFSNSRSEMNVSTLELGDSALYLCASSLAGPPSELFFGSGTQLSVL.

The chain combines TRBV18 with TRBJ1-1; possibly TRBD1 for D (5 bases). Germline values: CDR1 KGHSH, CDR2 LQKENI. Trimming took 1 base from V and 8 from J, leaving 20 bases between them. This CDR3 has 16 residues. CDR3 nucleotide sequence: TGTGCCAGCTCACCACTCCTGGGGCCGGAGTCGTTGGAAGCTTTCTTT. This codes for CASSPLLGPESLEAFF.

This sequence joins TRBV2 and TRBJ2-7; D not resolved. Per the germline V gene, CDR1 is SNHLY and CDR2 is FYNNEI. The length of the CDR3 is 14 residues. V dropped 6 bases and J dropped 2 bases, with 14 bases sitting between them. CDR3 coding DNA: TGTGCCAGCAGGTCTGCGAGGCTTACCTACGAGCAGTACTTC. This gives the protein CASRSARLTYEQYF.

The gene calls are TRBV5-6 and TRBJ2-3; TRBD2 might be the D (5 bases). CDR1 and CDR2 (germline): SGHDT, YYEEEE. There are 12 residues in the CDR3. V gave up 2 bases and J gave up 4 bases, with 5 bases separating them. CDR3 in DNA: TGTGCCAGCAGCTTCGGGGCAGATACGCAGTATTTT. Its protein is CASSFGADTQYF.

DNA for the CDR3: TGTGCCATAGGTTTTCCGAACACTGAAGCTTTCTTT. Translated, it gives CAIGFPNTEAFF. This sequence joins TRBV19 and TRBJ1-1, with D hard to call. Trimming took off 10 bases at V and 1 base at J, with 10 bases between the two ends. The CDR3 is 12 amino acids. Germline V lookup: CDR1 LNHDA, CDR2 SQIVND (reference sequence).

This clone was seen just once. The chain combines TRBV5-4 with TRBJ1-1; tentative D call: TRBD1 (5 bases). Germline lookup yields CDR1 SGHNT and CDR2 YYREEE (reference sequence). V was shortened by 2 bases and J by 4 bases, with 9 bases between the two germline ends. The CDR3 consists of 13 residues. In DNA, the CDR3 is TGTGCCAGCAGCTTCGGGGGGGTCACTGAAGCTTTCTTT. This codes for CASSFGGVTEAFF.

The genes are TRBV11-2 and TRBJ2-7; 14 nucleotides agree with TRBD2. The junction had 4 bases not matched to a gene; V was cut back by 4 bases and J by 5 bases. The V gene's germline CDR1 is SGHAT and CDR2 FQNNGV. The CDR3 covers 15 residues. In DNA, the CDR3 is TGTGCCAGCAGCTCGACTAGCGGGAGGGGCAACGAGCAGTACTTC. Translation gives CASSSTSGRGNEQYF.

The CDR3 region is CASSVEGGANEKLFF. The CDR3 region has the DNA TGTGCCAGCAGCGTAGAAGGGGGGGCTAATGAAAAACTGTTTTTT. The chain employs TRBV9 and TRBJ1-4; D may be TRBD1 (6 bases). The CDR3 sequence is 15 residues long. Trimming shortened V by 0 bases and J by 3 bases, and 9 bases separated the two germline ends. Germline CDR1 SGDLS, CDR2 YYNGEE.

Points on this clone: This specimen includes other DNA sequences encoding the same CDR3. This rearrangement joins TRBV27 to TRBJ2-1, with 8 bases matching TRBD2. Trimming at V came to 5 bases and at J to 2 bases, leaving 5 bases not matched to a gene. This CDR3 region has 15 residues. Germline lookup yields CDR1 MNHEY and CDR2 SMNVEV (reference sequence). The DNA for the CDR3 is TGTGCCAGCAGTCAGAATAGCGGGGCCTACAATGAGCAGTTCTTC. It is translated as CASSQNSGAYNEQFF.

The chain has TRBV19 and TRBJ2-7, with 12 positions matching TRBD2. There are 16 residues in the CDR3. Germline V gives CDR1 LNHDA, CDR2 SQIVND (reference sequence). After removal of 2 bases from V and 5 bases from J, the junction contained 7 bases not matched to a gene. In DNA form, the CDR3 reads TGTGCCAGTAGTATAACTAGCGGGGGGTCCCTCGACGAGCAGTACTTC. This encodes CASSITSGGSLDEQYF. The full variable domain, with the rest looked up from reference TRBV19 and TRBJ2-7, is DGGITQSPKYLFRKEGQNVTLSCEQNLNHDAMYWYRQDPGQGLRLIYYSQIVNDFQKGDIAEGYSVSREKKESFPLTVTSAQKNPTAFYLCASSITSGGSLDEQYFGPGTRLTVT.

The chain employs TRBV10-1 and TRBJ2-7, with D possibly called TRBD1 or TRBD2 (5 bases each). The CDR3 runs 13 residues. The germline gives CDR1 WNHNN, CDR2 SYGVQD (reference sequence). V gave up 9 bases and J gave up 3 bases, with 15 bases separating them. The CDR3: CASLSGPYYEQYF. The CDR3 DNA sequence: TGCGCCAGTCTTTCGGGACCCTACTACGAGCAGTACTTC.

V is TRBV7-9 and J is TRBJ2-7; tentatively, D is TRBD1 (5 bases). CDR3 size: 15 residues. In germline, CDR1 is SEHNR, CDR2 FQNEAQ (reference sequence). Between the trimmed V and J ends, which lost 5 bases and 4 bases, there was a span of 18 bases. CDR3 in DNA: TGTGCCAGCAGCCCGGGCCAGGGTTTAAGGTACGAGCAGTACTTC. Translating gives CASSPGQGLRYEQYF.

The chain is built from TRBV27 and TRBJ2-1; tentative D call: TRBD2 (6 bases). This CDR3 contains 14 residues. The V end was cut by 5 bases, the J end by 9 bases, with 17 bases between. Germline V gene data show CDR1 as MNHEY and CDR2 as SMNVEV (reference sequence). CDR3 bases: TGTGCCAGCAGTCTAGGCGTACTAGCAGGTGAGCAGTTCTTC. Residues: CASSLGVLAGEQFF.

The chain employs TRBV19 and TRBJ2-1; D is possibly TRBD1 or TRBD2 (5 bases each). Trimming removed 7 bases at V and 2 bases at J, with 9 bases between. Germline V gives CDR1 LNHDA, CDR2 SQIVND (reference sequence). This CDR3 region has 13 residues. Written as DNA, the CDR3 is TGTGCCAGTACTATGGGACCCTACAATGAGCAGTTCTTC. It codes for CASTMGPYNEQFF.

The chain has TRBV5-8 and TRBJ1-1; tentative D call: TRBD1 (5 bases). Per germline, CDR1 SGHTS and CDR2 YDEGEE. The CDR3 spans 15 residues. The V gene lost 0 bases and the J gene lost 7 bases, with 16 bases spanning the gap. The CDR3 sequence: CASSLDGGLTNEAFF. The CDR3 region has the DNA TGTGCCAGCAGCTTGGACGGGGGACTCACGAATGAAGCTTTCTTT.

V and J are TRBV9 and TRBJ2-7; TRBD1 agrees at 8 bases. J gave up 3 bases and V 2 bases, and 7 bases lay outside the gene matches. This CDR3 is built from 15 residues. Germline loops: CDR1 SGDLS, CDR2 YYNGEE. The CDR3 here is CASSVSGTGLYEQYF. CDR3 coding DNA: TGTGCCAGCAGCGTCTCCGGGACAGGCCTCTACGAGCAGTACTTC. The full variable domain, completed using reference TRBV9 and TRBJ2-7, is DSGVTQTPKHLITATGQRVTLRCSPRSGDLSVYWYQQSLDQGLQFLIQYYNGEERAKGNILERFSAQQFPDLHSELNLSSLELGDSALYFCASSVSGTGLYEQYFGPGTRLTVT.

The gene calls are TRBV5-4 and TRBJ2-1, with TRBD2 matching over 9 bases. Trimming at V came to 6 bases and at J to 8 bases, leaving 9 bases not matched to a gene. The germline V gene has CDR1 SGHNT and CDR2 YYREEE (reference sequence). This CDR3 has 14 residues. In DNA form, the CDR3 reads TGTGCCAGCACCGAATTTAGCGGGAGTGATGAGCAGTTCTTC. Its protein is CASTEFSGSDEQFF.

The chain combines TRBV4-2 with TRBJ2-5; perhaps TRBD2 as D (5 bases). V lost 0 bases, J lost 6 bases, and 14 bases lay in between. This CDR3 contains 15 residues. Germline V gives CDR1 LGHNA, CDR2 YNFKEQ. Here the CDR3 DNA reads TGTGCCAGCAGCCAAGATCTGGACGGGGTAAAGACCCAGTACTTC. Amino acids: CASSQDLDGVKTQYF.

The gene calls are TRBV7-9 and TRBJ2-7; 11 positions match TRBD2. The CDR3 has 15 amino acids. V gave up 5 bases and J gave up 7 bases; unmatched junction bases: 10. The germline V gene has CDR1 SEHNR and CDR2 FQNEAQ (reference sequence). The CDR3 DNA is TGTGCCAGCAGCATTTTAGCGGGAGGGCCGGAGGAGCAGTACTTC. Translated, it gives CASSILAGGPEEQYF.